These 30 T cell receptor beta chains came from one sample sequenced in a study of blood T cell repertoires in COVID-19. Produced via immunoSEQ multiplex PCR; TCRdb's table is partial and in-frame only. Among a few hundred thousand clones listed, 86% were seen once. Specimen: peripheral blood. Receptors originate from a woman aged 45-60 years with acute or convalescent COVID-19.

The V and J genes are TRBV6-1 and TRBJ2-2; D gene ambiguous. V was pared by 3 bases and J by 2 bases, with 4 bases between. Per germline, CDR1 MNHNS and CDR2 SASEGT. The CDR3 contains 13 residues. CDR3 in DNA: TGTGCCAGCAGTGATTTAAACACCGGGGAGCTGTTTTTT. It translates to CASSDLNTGELFF.

The genes are TRBV5-1 and TRBJ1-3, with TRBD1 matching 8 bases. The germline gives CDR1 SGHRS, CDR2 YFSETQ. After removal of 0 bases from V and 6 bases from J, the junction contained 5 bases not matched to a gene. The CDR3 loop spans 15 amino acids. The CDR3 loop reads CASSLAGQAENTIYF. The CDR3 DNA is TGCGCCAGCAGCTTGGCGGGACAGGCGGAAAACACCATATATTTT.

The table lists this clone with a few counts. This chain uses TRBV6-5 with TRBJ2-2; TRBD1 might be the D (5 bases). V lost 6 bases and J lost 8, with 19 bases in between. Per germline, CDR1 MNHEY and CDR2 SVGAGI. CDR3 length equals 15 residues. Here the CDR3 reads CASRPRTPIRGELFF. In DNA, the CDR3 is TGTGCCAGCAGACCGCGGACACCCATCAGGGGGGAGCTGTTTTTT.

The CDR3 coding sequence is TGTGCTACTACTAGCGGGAGAAACCTGTACGAGCAGTACTTC. It yields the protein CATTSGRNLYEQYF. The chain employs TRBV6-5 and TRBJ2-7, with 11 positions matching TRBD2. In germline, CDR1 is MNHEY, CDR2 SVGAGI. CDR3 length: 14 amino acids.

V is TRBV5-1 and J is TRBJ1-5, with 8 bases aligning to TRBD1. Unmatched junction bases numbered 6, after V lost 5 bases and J lost 5 bases. The CDR3 extends over 14 amino acids. The V gene's germline CDR1 is SGHRS and CDR2 YFSETQ. The chain's CDR3 is CASSRGQGDQPQHF. The CDR3 nucleotides are TGCGCCAGCAGTCGTGGACAGGGAGATCAGCCCCAGCATTTT.

This rearrangement joins TRBV2 to TRBJ2-2; 7 bases fit TRBD2. This CDR3 has 15 residues. Germline assignment: CDR1 SNHLY and CDR2 FYNNEI. With V trimmed by 2 bases and J by 6 bases, 6 bases remained unmatched. The CDR3 loop is CASSELGREAGELFF. For the CDR3, the DNA is TGTGCCAGCAGTGAACTGGGACGGGAGGCCGGGGAGCTGTTTTTT.

The chain couples TRBV7-8 to TRBJ1-1; D gene ambiguous. CDR1 is SGHVS and CDR2 is FQNEAQ in the germline V gene. This CDR3 contains 14 residues. V lost 5 bases and J 0 bases, leaving 10 bases between the germline ends. The CDR3 loop is CASSHTHVNTEAFF. DNA for the CDR3: TGTGCCAGCAGCCATACACACGTGAACACTGAAGCTTTCTTT.

This sequence joins TRBV5-1 and TRBJ1-6; 7 bases fit TRBD1. J was trimmed by 3 bases and V by 0 bases; bases with no gene match: 0. The CDR3 length is 15 residues. Germline CDR1 SGHRS, CDR2 YFSETQ. For the CDR3, the DNA is TGCGCCAGCAGCTTGGGGACAGGCTATAATTCACCCCTCCACTTT. This gives the protein CASSLGTGYNSPLHF. Together with reference TRBV5-1 and TRBJ1-6, the CDR3 gives the full variable domain: KAGVTQTPRYLIKTRGQQVTLSCSPISGHRSVSWYQQTPGQGLQFLFEYFSETQRNKGNFPGRFSGRQFSNSRSEMNVSTLELGDSALYLCASSLGTGYNSPLHFGNGTRLTVT.

The rearrangement links TRBV7-2 to TRBJ2-2, with 7 bases aligning to TRBD2. V was pared by 4 bases and J by 6 bases, with 5 bases of the junction left unmatched. CDR1 and CDR2 from the germline V gene are SGHTA and FQGNSA. The CDR3 covers 14 residues. The CDR3 reads CASSSSGIPGELFF. CDR3 DNA: TGTGCCAGCAGCTCCAGCGGGATCCCCGGGGAGCTGTTTTTT.

V is TRBV6-2 or TRBV6-3 and J is TRBJ2-6; D may be TRBD1 (5 bases). CDR3 length equals 18 residues. Trimming shortened V by 2 bases and J by 0 bases, and 14 bases separated the two germline ends. Germline V gives CDR1 MNHEY, CDR2 SVGEGT. The CDR3 loop reads CASSYQDRLSSGANVLTF. The CDR3 DNA follows: TGTGCCAGCAGTTACCAAGACAGACTGAGCTCTGGGGCCAACGTCCTGACTTTC.

Worth noting for this clone: At one end, the junction sequence differs from germline, possibly due to a read error. This chain links TRBV2 with TRBJ2-7; D perhaps matches TRBD2 (6 bases). CDR1 is SNHLY, CDR2 FYNNEI, per germline. The CDR3 is made up of 17 amino acids. CDR3 coding DNA: TGTGCCAGCAGCGAAGGAGGGCGCCTAAGGAGGGACTACGAGCAGTACTTC. Translation: CASSEGGRLRRDYEQYF.

The chain employs TRBV5-1 and TRBJ2-2, with 13 bases identical to TRBD2. This CDR3 is built from 18 residues. The V gene end was trimmed by 0 bases and the J gene end by 6 bases; junction bases not matched to a gene: 8. Per germline, CDR1 SGHRS and CDR2 YFSETQ. The CDR3 loop reads CASSLVTSGRAIPGELFF. For the CDR3, the DNA is TGCGCCAGCAGCTTGGTTACTAGCGGGAGGGCCATCCCCGGGGAGCTGTTTTTT.

The V and J genes are TRBV30 and TRBJ2-5, with TRBD2 identical over 10 bases. This CDR3 is 14 amino acids long. From germline, CDR1 is GTSNPN and CDR2 SVGIG (reference sequence). V lost 1 base, J lost 4 bases, and 3 bases stayed unmatched. The CDR3 DNA sequence: TGTGCCTGGAGTGAAGGACTAGCGGTAGAGACCCAGTACTTC. Its translation: CAWSEGLAVETQYF.

The genes are TRBV15 and TRBJ2-5; D is perhaps TRBD1 (5 bases). Germline lookup yields CDR1 LNHNV and CDR2 YYDKDF (reference sequence). The CDR3 spans 13 residues. V was cut by 5 bases and J by 5 bases, with 12 bases left in between. The CDR3 protein is CATSRRQPETQYF. CDR3 sequence (DNA): TGTGCCACCAGCCGAAGACAGCCTGAGACCCAGTACTTC.

This clone was observed a single time. The rearrangement uses TRBV21-1 and TRBJ1-5; whether TRBD1, the table's D call, matches the DNA was not checked. TRBV21-1 has pseudogene status. CDR3 size: 16 residues. CDR3 amino acids: CASSANQGRYNQPQHF. Written as DNA, the CDR3 is TGTGCCAGCAGCGCAAACCAGGGCAGGTACAATCAGCCCCAGCATTTT.

The rearrangement uses TRBV4-3 and TRBJ1-3; D is possibly TRBD1 (5 bases). The CDR3 contains 16 residues. Per the germline V gene, CDR1 is LGHNA and CDR2 is YSLEER. V lost 0 bases, J lost 2 bases, and 11 bases lay in between. The CDR3 region is CASSQDSGGTGNTIYF. CDR3 sequence (DNA): TGCGCCAGCAGCCAAGATAGTGGGGGGACTGGAAACACCATATATTTT.

This CDR3 reads CAKHMTGELFF. CDR3 nucleotides: TGTGCCAAGCATATGACCGGGGAGCTGTTTTTT. The rearrangement uses TRBV6-5 and TRBJ2-2; no clear D gene. Per germline, CDR1 MNHEY and CDR2 SVGAGI. The V end lost 10 bases, the J end lost 5 bases, and 8 bases lay between the germline ends. This CDR3 region has 11 residues.

The rearrangement uses TRBV3-1 (or the pseudogene TRBV3-2) and TRBJ2-7; TRBD2 aligns across 8 bases. The CDR3 is 16 residues long. The V gene end was trimmed by 0 bases and the J gene end by 1 base; junction bases not matched to a gene: 5. Germline V lookup: CDR1 LGHDT, CDR2 YNNKEL (reference sequence). CDR3 region: CASSQDSSGMSYEQYF. The CDR3 bases are TGTGCCAGCAGCCAAGATAGTAGCGGGATGTCCTACGAGCAGTACTTC.

The chain uses TRBV19 and TRBJ1-3; TRBD1 agrees at 8 bases. The CDR3 has 16 amino acids. CDR1 is LNHDA and CDR2 is SQIVND in the germline V gene (reference sequence). J was trimmed by 4 bases and V by 5 bases; bases with no gene match: 10. CDR3 in DNA: TGTGCCAGTAGTGTGGGAGACAGGGGATTGGGAAACACCATATATTTT. It translates to CASSVGDRGLGNTIYF.

The rearrangement uses TRBV10-3 and TRBJ2-3, with 9 bases lining up with TRBD2. The J segment lost 6 bases and the V segment lost 7 bases, leaving 8 bases of the junction unmatched. CDR3 size: 14 residues. The germline gives CDR1 ENHRY, CDR2 SYGVKD. This chain's CDR3 is CAINPSGVSDTQYF. CDR3 nucleotide sequence: TGTGCCATCAATCCTAGCGGGGTTTCGGATACGCAGTATTTT.

The chain is built from TRBV7-9 and TRBJ1-1, with 7 bases identical to TRBD1. V shed 1 base and J 6 bases; nucleotides not matched to a gene: 8. The CDR3 is made up of 15 amino acids. CDR1 is SEHNR and CDR2 is FQNEAQ in the germline V gene (reference sequence). The CDR3: CASSLERSGGPEAFF. CDR3 bases: TGTGCCAGCAGCTTAGAACGTTCAGGGGGACCTGAAGCTTTCTTT.

The V gene is TRBV7-7, the J gene TRBJ2-3, with D uncertain. The V end lost 5 bases, the J end lost 3 bases, and 12 bases lay between the germline ends. The V gene's germline CDR1 is SSHAT and CDR2 FNYEAQ (reference sequence). The CDR3 loop spans 14 amino acids. The CDR3 loop is CASSHNLQTDTQYF. CDR3 coding DNA: TGTGCCAGCAGCCACAACCTGCAAACAGATACGCAGTATTTT.

V and J are TRBV18 and TRBJ1-6; 8 bases fit TRBD1. V lost 6 bases, J lost 8 bases, and 6 bases stayed unmatched. The CDR3 loop spans 14 amino acids. Germline lookup yields CDR1 KGHSH and CDR2 LQKENI. The CDR3 DNA is TGTGCCAGCTCGCCGACAGGGGCTGATTCACCCCTCCACTTT. Amino acids: CASSPTGADSPLHF.

The DNA for the CDR3 is TGTGCCAGCAGCACAGGGGATTGGGGCTACACCTTC. This translates into CASSTGDWGYTF. The rearrangement uses TRBV6-6 and TRBJ1-2; 7 nucleotides agree with TRBD1. The CDR3 has 12 amino acids. Germline CDR1 MNHNY, CDR2 SVGAGI (reference sequence). The V gene end was trimmed by 6 bases and the J gene end by 8 bases; junction bases not matched to a gene: 6.

The rearrangement links TRBV5-1 to TRBJ2-7; perhaps TRBD2 as D (6 bases). The CDR3 totals 14 residues. Germline-derived CDR1 and CDR2 are SGHRS and YFSETQ. With 3 bases removed from V and 2 bases from J, the gap between germline ends came to 12 bases. The CDR3 coding sequence is TGCGCCAGCAGCTGGGGGGTGTCCGCCTACGAGCAGTACTTC. Translated, it gives CASSWGVSAYEQYF.

The chain combines TRBV27 with TRBJ2-2; unclear D gene. Between the trimmed V and J ends, which lost 5 bases and 6 bases, there was a span of 13 bases. Germline lookup yields CDR1 MNHEY and CDR2 SMNVEV (reference sequence). The CDR3 covers 14 residues. CDR3 DNA sequence: TGTGCCAGCAGTCCCCTATCAAGCTCCGGGGAGCTGTTTTTT. It encodes CASSPLSSSGELFF.

V usage is TRBV7-2 and J usage is TRBJ1-1; 9 nucleotides line up with TRBD1. Unmatched junction bases numbered 6, after V lost 4 bases and J lost 0 bases. This CDR3 has 16 amino acids. Germline lookup yields CDR1 SGHTA and CDR2 FQGNSA. The CDR3 DNA sequence: TGTGCCAGCAGCTGGGGACAGGGACGTCTGAACACTGAAGCTTTCTTT. Residues: CASSWGQGRLNTEAFF.

This chain uses TRBV10-3 with TRBJ1-4, with TRBD1 matching over 9 bases. CDR1 is ENHRY and CDR2 is SYGVKD in the germline V gene. V lost 10 bases and J lost 2; bases outside the gene matches: 2. This CDR3 is 13 amino acids long. CDR3 bases: TGTGCCACACAGGGGGCTACTAATGAAAAACTGTTTTTT. Its translation: CATQGATNEKLFF.

This chain connects TRBV24-1 to TRBJ2-1, with D possibly matching TRBD2 (5 bases). The ends were cut back, 5 bases at V and 0 bases at J, with 10 bases in the middle. This CDR3 region has 15 residues. CDR1 is KGHDR, CDR2 SFDVKD, per germline. CDR3 DNA: TGTGCCACCAGTGGGACGGGGAGCTCCTACAATGAGCAGTTCTTC. As protein: CATSGTGSSYNEQFF.

V usage is TRBV3-1 (or the pseudogene TRBV3-2) and J usage is TRBJ1-1; 9 nucleotides agree with TRBD1. The CDR3 runs to 15 residues. The V gene end was trimmed by 6 bases and the J gene end by 3 bases; junction bases not matched to a gene: 8. From germline, CDR1 is LGHDT and CDR2 YNNKEL (reference sequence). Written as DNA, the CDR3 is TGTGCCAGCAGGAATACAGGGGGCTCGGACACTGAAGCTTTCTTT. Its protein product is CASRNTGGSDTEAFF.